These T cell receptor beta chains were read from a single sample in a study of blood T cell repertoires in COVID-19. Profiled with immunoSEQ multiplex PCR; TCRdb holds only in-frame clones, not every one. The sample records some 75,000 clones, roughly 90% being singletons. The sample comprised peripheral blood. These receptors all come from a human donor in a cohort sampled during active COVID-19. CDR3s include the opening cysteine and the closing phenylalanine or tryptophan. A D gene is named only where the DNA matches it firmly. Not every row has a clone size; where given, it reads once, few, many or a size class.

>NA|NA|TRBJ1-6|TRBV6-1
TGTGCCAGCAGTGCCCTCGGGGACTTCCTGAATTCACCCCTCCACTTT
CASSALGDFLNSPLHF
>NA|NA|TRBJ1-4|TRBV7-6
TGTGCCAGCAGCTTAGGTCCCTCGGTTGCAACTAATGAAAAACTGTTTTTT
CASSLGPSVATNEKLFF
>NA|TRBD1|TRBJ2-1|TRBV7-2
TGTGCCAGCAGCTGGGACAGGGGGCGCGATGAGCAGTTCTTC
CASSWDRGRDEQFF
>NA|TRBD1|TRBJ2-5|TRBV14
TGTGCCAGCAGCCAAGAGAGAGACAGGGGACCGCAAGAGACCCAGTACTTC
CASSQERDRGPQETQYF
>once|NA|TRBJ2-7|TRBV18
TGTGCCAGCTCACCACGCATGGGGGCAGGGTACGAGCAGTACTTC
CASSPRMGAGYEQYF
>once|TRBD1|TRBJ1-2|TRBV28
TGTGCCAGTCGGACAGGGAACTATGGCTACACCTTC
CASRTGNYGYTF
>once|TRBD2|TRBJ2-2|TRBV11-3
TGTGCCAGCAGCCGGGGGGGGGCCCGCCCGGAGCTGTTTTTT
CASSRGGARPELFF
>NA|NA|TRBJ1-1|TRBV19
TGTGCCAGTAGTATAGAACCCCCGGGGGTGTCGACGACTGAAGCTTTCTTT
CASSIEPPGVSTTEAFF
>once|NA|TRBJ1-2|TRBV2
TGTGCCAGCAGTGAAGCGCACACCAACTATGGCTACACCTTC
CASSEAHTNYGYTF
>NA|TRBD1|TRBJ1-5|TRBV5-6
TGTGCCAGCAGCTCAGGGGGCGCGGGGAGCAATCAGCCCCAGCATTTT
CASSSGGAGSNQPQHF
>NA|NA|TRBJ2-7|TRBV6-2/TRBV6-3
TGTGCCAGCAGCCGTTCATTCTACGAGCAGTACTTC
CASSRSFYEQYF
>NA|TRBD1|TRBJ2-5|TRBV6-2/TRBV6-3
TGTGCCAGCAGTTACACTTACAGGGGGTTAGGGTTTTATTCAAAAGAGACCCAGTACTTC
CASSYTYRGLGFYSKETQYF
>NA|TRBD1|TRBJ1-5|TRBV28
TGTGCCAGCAGTTCAGGGGGTAGCAATCAGCCCCAGCATTTT
CASSSGGSNQPQHF
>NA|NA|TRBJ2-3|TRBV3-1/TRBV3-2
TGTGCCAGCAGCCCTATGGGTGGAGGGACGCAGTATTTT
CASSPMGGGTQYF
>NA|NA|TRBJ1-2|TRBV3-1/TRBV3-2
TGTGCCAGCAGCCCGACGCAAGGCCCGCGGGGGGGCTACACCTTC
CASSPTQGPRGGYTF
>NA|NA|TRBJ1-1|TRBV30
TGTGCCTGGAGCACCCTTAACGGTGAAGCTTTCTTT
CAWSTLNGEAFF